This TCR beta chain comes out of a study of blood T cell repertoires in COVID-19. Here immunoSEQ multiplex PCR was the method, and the copy in TCRdb shows in-frame clones only, minus some. The sample yields over 150,000 clones, 75% to 90% seen once. Germline CDR1 reads SNHLY; CDR2 reads FYNNEI. V lost 0 bases, J lost 2 bases, and 7 bases lay in between. The CDR3 runs 14 residues. The V and J genes are TRBV2 and TRBJ1-2, with D hard to call. The sequencing input was PBMCs or T cells enriched from blood (not recorded which). This receptor was obtained from a man in his forties who had recovered from COVID-19. This chain's CDR3 is CASSEARANYGYTF. The CDR3 DNA reads as TGTGCCAGCAGTGAAGCGCGAGCCAACTATGGCTACACCTTC.